This T cell receptor beta chain was identified during a study of blood T cell repertoires in COVID-19. Repertoires were generated with immunoSEQ multiplex PCR, while TCRdb's copy carries only in-frame clones and drops some. The data show about 200,000 clones, 80% to 90% seen once. The germline V and J ends were trimmed by 0 bases and 3 bases, with 8 bases remaining between them. Per germline, CDR1 MNHEY and CDR2 SVGAGI. CDR3 length: 15 amino acids. The sequence came from a woman aged 25-40 years who had been exposed to COVID-19. The chain couples TRBV6-5 to TRBJ1-4; possible D gene TRBD1, 6 bases. The sample taken for sequencing was PBMCs or T cells enriched from blood (not recorded which). In DNA form, the CDR3 reads TGTGCCAGCAGTTACTCTCAGGGGTCTAATGAAAAACTGTTTTTT. Its translation is CASSYSQGSNEKLFF.